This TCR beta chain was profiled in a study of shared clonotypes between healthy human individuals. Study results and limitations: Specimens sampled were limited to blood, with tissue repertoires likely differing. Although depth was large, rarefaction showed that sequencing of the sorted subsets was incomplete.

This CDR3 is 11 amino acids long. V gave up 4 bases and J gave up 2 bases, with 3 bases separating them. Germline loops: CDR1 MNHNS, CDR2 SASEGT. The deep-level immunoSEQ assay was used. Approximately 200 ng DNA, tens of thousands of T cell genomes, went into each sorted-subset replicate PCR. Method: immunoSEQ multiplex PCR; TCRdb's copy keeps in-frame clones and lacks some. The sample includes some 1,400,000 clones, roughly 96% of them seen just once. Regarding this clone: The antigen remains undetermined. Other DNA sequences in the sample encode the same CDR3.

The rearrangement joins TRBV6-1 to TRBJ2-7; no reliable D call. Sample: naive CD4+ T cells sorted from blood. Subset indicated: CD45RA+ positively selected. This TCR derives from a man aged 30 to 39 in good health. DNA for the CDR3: TGTGCCAGCAGTGCCACCTACGAGCAGTACTTC. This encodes CASSATYEQYF.